These T cell receptor beta chains were read from a single sample in a study of CD8+ T cells in alopecia areata. TCRdb's table, derived via immunoSEQ multiplex PCR, lists solely in-frame clones and lacks some. The table records under 150,000 clones, over 55% of them present only once. Material: CD4+ T cells sorted from blood, obtained at week 4, from a patient treated with tofacitinib. Receptor source: a human donor with alopecia areata. Both conserved end residues are part of each CDR3. The D gene is left open where the match is weak. Size values are once, few and many counts, or a class for expanded clones, and some rows have none.

v_call	clone_size	j_call	d_call	cdr3_aa	cdr3_nt
TRBV5-1	few	TRBJ1-2	TRBD1	CASSPDRDYGYTF	TGCGCCAGCAGCCCCGACAGGGACTATGGCTACACCTTC
TRBV29-1	-	TRBJ2-2	-	CSVILSRELFF	TGCAGCGTTATCCTTTCCAGGGAGCTGTTTTTT
TRBV7-3	few	TRBJ2-6	-	CASSSQGANVLTF	TGTGCCAGCAGCTCACAGGGGGCCAACGTCCTGACTTTC
TRBV19	-	TRBJ2-1	-	CASKSAGRVTYNEQFF	TGTGCCAGTAAAAGTGCTGGCAGGGTTACCTACAATGAGCAGTTCTTC
TRBV4-3	-	TRBJ2-3	TRBD1	CASSLRTGEETDTQYF	TGCGCCAGCAGCTTACGGACAGGGGAGGAGACAGATACGCAGTATTTT
TRBV6-4	-	TRBJ2-5	TRBD2	CASSPTSGGQETQYF	TGTGCCAGCAGCCCGACTAGCGGGGGACAAGAGACCCAGTACTTC
TRBV29-1	-	TRBJ2-5	-	CSVFRGTKETQYF	TGCAGCGTTTTTAGGGGGACTAAAGAGACCCAGTACTTC
TRBV27	-	TRBJ1-2	TRBD1	CASRSLQGNYGYTF	TGTGCCAGCAGATCTCTACAGGGGAACTATGGCTACACCTTC
TRBV5-6	-	TRBJ2-1	TRBD1	CASSLRGTAYNEQFF	TGTGCCAGCAGCTTGAGAGGGACAGCATACAATGAGCAGTTCTTC
TRBV5-1	-	TRBJ2-3	-	CASSLLSKADTQYF	TGCGCCAGCAGCCTCCTGAGTAAAGCAGATACGCAGTATTTT
TRBV28	-	TRBJ2-3	TRBD2	CASSPRGAGGDTQYF	TGTGCCAGCAGTCCTAGGGGAGCGGGGGGAGATACGCAGTATTTT
TRBV29-1	few	TRBJ1-2	-	CSVALFLNYGYTF	TGCAGCGTTGCATTATTCTTAAACTATGGCTACACCTTC
TRBV5-1	-	TRBJ2-3	-	CASSFKGSSTDTQYF	TGCGCCAGCAGCTTCAAGGGTTCAAGCACAGATACGCAGTATTTT
TRBV2	-	TRBJ2-1	TRBD2	CASSSRTSGGTNEQFF	TGTGCCAGCAGTTCTCGGACTAGCGGGGGGACCAATGAGCAGTTCTTC
TRBV27	few	TRBJ2-3	TRBD1	CASSRDRGSSDTQYF	TGTGCCAGCAGTAGGGACAGGGGGTCATCAGATACGCAGTATTTT
TRBV7-9	-	TRBJ2-4	TRBD1	CASSLAGQAIQYF	TGTGCCAGCAGCTTAGCGGGACAGGCCATTCAGTACTTC
TRBV7-9	-	TRBJ2-5	TRBD1	CASSPPGQGTKETQYF	TGTGCCAGCAGCCCACCCGGACAGGGGACTAAAGAGACCCAGTACTTC
TRBV30	once	TRBJ1-1	-	CAWRTYTGFGRIIEANTEAFF	TGTGCCTGGAGGACCTATACCGGCTTCGGGCGAATAATCGAAGCAAATACTGAAGCTTTCTTT
TRBV19	-	TRBJ1-5	-	CASSMILWQGTLGNQPQHF	TGTGCCAGTAGTATGATTCTGTGGCAGGGGACTTTGGGCAATCAGCCCCAGCATTTT
TRBV13	once	TRBJ1-1	-	CASSRIYEAFF	TGTGCCAGCAGCCGCATCTACGAAGCTTTCTTT
TRBV18	few	TRBJ1-1	-	CASSLKVDTEAFF	TGTGCCAGCTCACTAAAAGTGGACACTGAAGCTTTCTTT
TRBV5-1	-	TRBJ2-1	TRBD1	CASQTGQALNEQFF	TGCGCCAGCCAAACGGGACAGGCTTTGAATGAGCAGTTCTTC
TRBV9	-	TRBJ2-1	TRBD2	CASSVGAGVLYNEQFF	TGTGCCAGCAGCGTAGGCGCGGGGGTCCTTTACAATGAGCAGTTCTTC
TRBV6-6	-	TRBJ2-5	-	CASSYSGQLQETQYF	TGTGCCAGCAGTTACTCGGGGCAGTTACAAGAGACCCAGTACTTC
TRBV7-2	-	TRBJ2-5	TRBD2	CASNLAGGIETQYF	TGTGCCAGCAACTTAGCGGGGGGCATAGAGACCCAGTACTTC
TRBV18	few	TRBJ1-1	-	CASSSTVENTEAFF	TGTGCCAGCTCATCGACGGTGGAGAACACTGAAGCTTTCTTT
TRBV6-6	once	TRBJ2-1	-	CASSYSIGGGHGEQFF	TGTGCCAGCAGTTACTCGATTGGGGGGGGGCATGGTGAGCAGTTCTTC
TRBV13	-	TRBJ2-3	-	CASSSSGSTDTQYF	TGTGCCAGCAGCTCGAGCGGGAGCACAGATACGCAGTATTTT
TRBV18	-	TRBJ2-1	TRBD2	CAIPGLAGGNEQFF	TGTGCCATCCCCGGACTAGCGGGAGGGAATGAGCAGTTCTTC
TRBV15	-	TRBJ1-4	-	CATSRDPGGNEKLFF	TGTGCCACCAGCAGAGATCCGGGGGGTAATGAAAAACTGTTTTTT
TRBV7-2	-	TRBJ2-2	-	CASSRRPDERAGELFF	TGTGCCAGCAGCCGCCGGCCAGATGAAAGGGCCGGGGAGCTGTTTTTT
TRBV30	few	TRBJ2-5	-	CAWKSGGETQYF	TGTGCCTGGAAAAGCGGTGGGGAGACCCAGTACTTC
TRBV5-4	-	TRBJ2-5	TRBD2	CASSPSPGTSGGALVTQYF	TGTGCCAGCAGCCCATCCCCCGGGACTAGCGGGGGGGCCCTCGTGACCCAGTACTTC
TRBV30	-	TRBJ2-1	TRBD2	CAWSRPGGPYNEQFF	TGTGCCTGGAGCCGACCGGGAGGGCCATACAATGAGCAGTTCTTC
TRBV6-5	few	TRBJ2-5	-	CASSYRGQETQYF	TGTGCCAGCAGTTACCGGGGTCAAGAGACCCAGTACTTC
TRBV7-9	few	TRBJ2-5	-	CASSFRGQETQYF	TGTGCCAGCAGCTTCAGGGGCCAAGAGACCCAGTACTTC
TRBV5-1	few	TRBJ2-7	-	CASSLEGYEQYF	TGCGCCAGCAGCTTGGAGGGGTACGAGCAGTACTTC
TRBV5-6	-	TRBJ2-1	-	CASSLILEQFF	TGTGCCAGCAGCTTGATCCTTGAGCAGTTCTTC
TRBV2	-	TRBJ1-2	-	CASGGTGNYGYTF	TGTGCCAGCGGAGGGACGGGGAACTATGGCTACACCTTC
TRBV5-6	-	TRBJ2-3	-	CASSLRGVFDTQYF	TGTGCCAGCAGCTTGCGCGGGGTGTTCGATACGCAGTATTTT
TRBV30	-	TRBJ2-5	TRBD2	CAWGGLASAETQYF	TGTGCCTGGGGTGGACTAGCGTCGGCGGAGACCCAGTACTTC
TRBV10-3	few	TRBJ1-4	-	CAISESRQPNEKLFF	TGTGCCATCAGTGAGTCCCGACAGCCGAACGAAAAACTGTTTTTT
TRBV30	-	TRBJ1-2	-	CAWSQDLRGYTF	TGTGCCTGGAGTCAGGACCTGAGGGGCTACACCTTC
TRBV5-6	few	TRBJ2-1	-	CASSPRGRGSYNEQFF	TGTGCCAGCAGCCCCAGGGGACGGGGCTCCTACAATGAGCAGTTCTTC
TRBV7-2	-	TRBJ2-5	-	CASSLTDQETQYF	TGTGCCAGCAGCTTAACTGACCAAGAGACCCAGTACTTC
TRBV29-1	-	TRBJ2-1	TRBD1	CSAERGQNEQFF	TGCAGCGCCGAAAGGGGGCAGAATGAGCAGTTCTTC
TRBV29-1	-	TRBJ1-1	-	CSVVTGLNTEAFF	TGCAGCGTTGTTACTGGACTGAACACTGAAGCTTTCTTT
TRBV13	few	TRBJ2-5	-	CASSPWGVETQYF	TGTGCCAGCAGCCCTTGGGGGGTGGAGACCCAGTACTTC
TRBV6-1	-	TRBJ2-2	-	CASTGYSTGELFF	TGTGCCAGCACCGGGTATAGCACCGGGGAGCTGTTTTTT
TRBV28	-	TRBJ2-1	-	CASTRTALDEQFF	TGTGCCAGCACCCGGACTGCTTTGGATGAGCAGTTCTTC
TRBV4-1	-	TRBJ1-1	-	CASSQIGVTPGGGAFF	TGCGCCAGCAGCCAGATAGGCGTGACGCCGGGCGGGGGAGCTTTCTTT
TRBV5-8	few	TRBJ1-5	TRBD1	CASSDRVLQPQHF	TGTGCCAGCAGCGACAGGGTATTGCAGCCCCAGCATTTT
TRBV7-2	few	TRBJ2-3	-	CASSLLTDTQYF	TGTGCCAGCAGCTTACTCACAGATACGCAGTATTTT
TRBV18	-	TRBJ2-3	TRBD2	CASSRSGTPKGDTQYF	TGTGCCAGCTCACGAAGCGGGACCCCCAAGGGAGATACGCAGTATTTT
TRBV7-2	few	TRBJ1-2	-	CASSPDRGGYTF	TGTGCCAGCAGCCCGGACCGGGGAGGCTACACCTTC
TRBV4-1	once	TRBJ2-5	TRBD2	CASSQGPGRGTQYF	TGCGCCAGCAGCCAAGGGCCAGGGAGGGGGACCCAGTACTTC
TRBV6-6	-	TRBJ2-1	-	CASKVAESYNEQFF	TGTGCCAGCAAAGTAGCGGAGTCCTACAATGAGCAGTTCTTC
TRBV19	-	TRBJ2-5	-	CASSPPGWGETQYF	TGTGCCAGTAGTCCGCCCGGATGGGGAGAGACCCAGTACTTC
TRBV6-5	-	TRBJ2-3	TRBD2	CASSPGRTSTDTQYF	TGTGCCAGCAGCCCCGGGAGGACTAGCACAGATACGCAGTATTTT